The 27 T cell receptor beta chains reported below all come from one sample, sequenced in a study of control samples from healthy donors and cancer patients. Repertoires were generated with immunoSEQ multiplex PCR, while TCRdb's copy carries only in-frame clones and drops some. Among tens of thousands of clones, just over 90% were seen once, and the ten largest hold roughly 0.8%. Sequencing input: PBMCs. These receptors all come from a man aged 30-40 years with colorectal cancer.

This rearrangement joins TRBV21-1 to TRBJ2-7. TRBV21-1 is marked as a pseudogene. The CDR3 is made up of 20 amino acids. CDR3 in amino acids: CASSTPRTRYMAGTLYEQYV. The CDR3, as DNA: TGTGCCAGCAGCACTCCCCGGACTCGGTATATGGCAGGGACCCTATACGAGCAGTACGTC.

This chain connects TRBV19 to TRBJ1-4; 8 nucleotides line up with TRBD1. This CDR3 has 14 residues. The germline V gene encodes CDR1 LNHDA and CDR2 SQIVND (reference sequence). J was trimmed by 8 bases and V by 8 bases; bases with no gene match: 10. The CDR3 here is CASRPQGAGEKLFF. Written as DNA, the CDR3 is TGTGCCAGTCGCCCCCAGGGGGCAGGAGAAAAACTGTTTTTT. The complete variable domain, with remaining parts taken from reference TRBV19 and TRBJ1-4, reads DGGITQSPKYLFRKEGQNVTLSCEQNLNHDAMYWYRQDPGQGLRLIYYSQIVNDFQKGDIAEGYSVSREKKESFPLTVTSAQKNPTAFYLCASRPQGAGEKLFFGSGTQLSVL.

The CDR3 coding sequence is TGCAGCTCCGACAGGGGAGGCTATGGCTACACCTTC. As protein: CSSDRGGYGYTF. The chain is built from TRBV29-1 and TRBJ1-2; 8 bases align to TRBD1. Trimming cost V 8 bases and J 4 bases; bases outside gene matches: 6. CDR3 length: 12 residues. Germline V CDR1 and CDR2: SQVTM, ANQGSEA.

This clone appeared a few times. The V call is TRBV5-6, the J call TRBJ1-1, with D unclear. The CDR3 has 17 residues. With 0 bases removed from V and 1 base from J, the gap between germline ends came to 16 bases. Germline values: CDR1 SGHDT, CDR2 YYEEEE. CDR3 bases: TGTGCCAGCAGCTTGGATGTGGGAACCCAAGGGAACACTGAAGCTTTCTTT. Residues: CASSLDVGTQGNTEAFF.

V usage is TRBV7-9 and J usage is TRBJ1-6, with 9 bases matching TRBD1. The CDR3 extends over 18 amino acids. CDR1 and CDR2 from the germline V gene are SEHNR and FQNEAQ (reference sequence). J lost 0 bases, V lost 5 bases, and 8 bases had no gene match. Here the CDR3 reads CASSRTTGGSSYNSPLHF. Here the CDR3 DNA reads TGTGCCAGCAGCAGGACGACAGGGGGTAGCTCCTATAATTCACCCCTCCACTTT.

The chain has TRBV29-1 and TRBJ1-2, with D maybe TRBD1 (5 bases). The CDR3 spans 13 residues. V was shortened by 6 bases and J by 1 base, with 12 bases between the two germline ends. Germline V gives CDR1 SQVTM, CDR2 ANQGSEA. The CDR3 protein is CSVPGLYNYGYTF. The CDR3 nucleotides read TGCAGCGTGCCGGGACTTTATAACTATGGCTACACCTTC.

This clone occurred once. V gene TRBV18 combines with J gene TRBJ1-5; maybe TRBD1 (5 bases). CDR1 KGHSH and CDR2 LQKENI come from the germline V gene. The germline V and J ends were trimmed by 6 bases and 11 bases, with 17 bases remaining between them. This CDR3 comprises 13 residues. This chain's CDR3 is CASSSLERGSQHF. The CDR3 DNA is TGTGCCAGCTCGTCACTGGAGAGGGGATCCCAGCATTTT.

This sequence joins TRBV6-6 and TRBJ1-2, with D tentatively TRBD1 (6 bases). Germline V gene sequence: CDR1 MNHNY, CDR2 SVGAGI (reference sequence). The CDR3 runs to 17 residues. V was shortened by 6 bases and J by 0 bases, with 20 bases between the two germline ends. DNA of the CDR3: TGTGCCAGCAGCCGATTGAGACAGGCCGGAGCTAACTATGGCTACACCTTC. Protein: CASSRLRQAGANYGYTF.

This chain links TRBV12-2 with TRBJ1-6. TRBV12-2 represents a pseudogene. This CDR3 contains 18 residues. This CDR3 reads CASRSHYGGTLYNSPLHF. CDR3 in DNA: TGTGCAAGTCGCTCCCACTACGGGGGGACCCTTTATAATTCACCCCTCCACTTT.

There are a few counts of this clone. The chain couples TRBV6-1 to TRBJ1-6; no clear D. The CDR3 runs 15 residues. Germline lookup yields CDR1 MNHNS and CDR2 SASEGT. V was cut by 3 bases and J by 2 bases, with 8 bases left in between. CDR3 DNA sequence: TGTGCCAGCAGTGACGAGCTAACCTATAATTCACCCCTCCACTTT. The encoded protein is CASSDELTYNSPLHF.

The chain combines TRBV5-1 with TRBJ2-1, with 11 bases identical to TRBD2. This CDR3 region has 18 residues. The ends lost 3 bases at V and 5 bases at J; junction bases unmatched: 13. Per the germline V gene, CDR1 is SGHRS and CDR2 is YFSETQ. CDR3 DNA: TGCGCCAGCAGCTGGGGGCCTCTAGCGGGGGGACCCAACAATGAGCAGTTCTTC. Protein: CASSWGPLAGGPNNEQFF.

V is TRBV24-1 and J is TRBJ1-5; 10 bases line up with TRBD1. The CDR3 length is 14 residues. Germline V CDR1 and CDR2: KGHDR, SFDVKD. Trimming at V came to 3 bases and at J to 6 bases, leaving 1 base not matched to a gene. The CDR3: CATSDGDRGQPQHF. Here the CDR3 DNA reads TGTGCCACCAGTGATGGGGACAGGGGTCAGCCCCAGCATTTT.

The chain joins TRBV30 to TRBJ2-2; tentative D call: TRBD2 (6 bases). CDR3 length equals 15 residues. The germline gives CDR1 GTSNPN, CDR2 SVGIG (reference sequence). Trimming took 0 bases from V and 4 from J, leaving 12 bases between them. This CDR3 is CAWSVRQGGTGELFF. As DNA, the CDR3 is TGTGCCTGGAGTGTACGGCAGGGAGGCACCGGGGAGCTGTTTTTT.

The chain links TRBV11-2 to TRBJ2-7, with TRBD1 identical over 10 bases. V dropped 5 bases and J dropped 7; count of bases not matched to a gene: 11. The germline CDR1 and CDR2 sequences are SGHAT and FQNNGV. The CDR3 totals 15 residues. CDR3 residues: CASSRSTGGAGEQYF. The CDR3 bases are TGTGCCAGCAGCCGCTCGACAGGGGGCGCGGGGGAGCAGTACTTC.

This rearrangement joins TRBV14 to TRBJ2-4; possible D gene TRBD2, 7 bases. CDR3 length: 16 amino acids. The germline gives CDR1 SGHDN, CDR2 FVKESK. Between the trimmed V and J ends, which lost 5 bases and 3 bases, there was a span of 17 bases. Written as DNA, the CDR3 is TGTGCCAGCAGCGCCTTCGGGGGGCCCGGCAAAAACATTCAGTACTTC. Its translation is CASSAFGGPGKNIQYF.

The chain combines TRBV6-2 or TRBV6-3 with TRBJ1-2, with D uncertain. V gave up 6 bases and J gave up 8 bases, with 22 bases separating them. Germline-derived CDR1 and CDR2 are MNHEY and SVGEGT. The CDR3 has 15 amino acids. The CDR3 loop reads CASSLAGGELGGYTF. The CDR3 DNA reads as TGTGCCAGCAGCTTAGCGGGCGGTGAATTGGGCGGCTACACCTTC.

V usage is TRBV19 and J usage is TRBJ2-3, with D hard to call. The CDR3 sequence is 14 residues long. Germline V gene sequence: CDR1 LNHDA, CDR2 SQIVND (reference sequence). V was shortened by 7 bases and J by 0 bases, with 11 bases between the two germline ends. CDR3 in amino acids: CASTDGSSTDTQYF. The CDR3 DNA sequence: TGTGCCAGTACTGACGGATCTAGCACAGATACGCAGTATTTT.

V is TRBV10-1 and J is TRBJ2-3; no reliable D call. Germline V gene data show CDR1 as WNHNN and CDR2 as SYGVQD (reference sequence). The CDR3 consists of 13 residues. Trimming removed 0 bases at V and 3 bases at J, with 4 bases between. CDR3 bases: TGCGCCAGCAGTGAGTCTAGGACAGATACGCAGTATTTT. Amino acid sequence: CASSESRTDTQYF.

CDR3 bases: TGCGCCAGCAGCTTCTTGACCCGGGAGAGGGAGACCCAGTACTTC. Translation: CASSFLTRERETQYF. This chain connects TRBV5-1 to TRBJ2-5, with D possibly matching TRBD2 (6 bases). Germline loops: CDR1 SGHRS, CDR2 YFSETQ. The length of the CDR3 is 15 residues. V lost 2 bases and J lost 5, with 16 bases in between.

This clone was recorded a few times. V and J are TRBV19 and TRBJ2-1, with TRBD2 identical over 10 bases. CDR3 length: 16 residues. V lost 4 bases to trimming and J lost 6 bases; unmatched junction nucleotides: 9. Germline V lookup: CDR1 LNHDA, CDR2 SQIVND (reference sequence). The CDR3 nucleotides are TGTGCCAGTAGTACCAGGTTAGCGGGGGGCCCCAATGAGCAGTTCTTC. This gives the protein CASSTRLAGGPNEQFF.

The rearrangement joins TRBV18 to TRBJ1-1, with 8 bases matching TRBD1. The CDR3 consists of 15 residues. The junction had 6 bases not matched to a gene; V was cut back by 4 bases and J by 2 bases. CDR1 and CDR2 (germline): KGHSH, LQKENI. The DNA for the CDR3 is TGTGCCAGCTCACTACTGACAGGGGACAACACTGAAGCTTTCTTT. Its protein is CASSLLTGDNTEAFF.

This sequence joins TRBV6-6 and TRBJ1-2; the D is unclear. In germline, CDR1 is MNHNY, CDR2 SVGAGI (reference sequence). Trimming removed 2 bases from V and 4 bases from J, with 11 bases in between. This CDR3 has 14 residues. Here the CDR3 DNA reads TGTGCCAGCAGTTACCCCGGGGTTTCCTATGGCTACACCTTC. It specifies CASSYPGVSYGYTF.

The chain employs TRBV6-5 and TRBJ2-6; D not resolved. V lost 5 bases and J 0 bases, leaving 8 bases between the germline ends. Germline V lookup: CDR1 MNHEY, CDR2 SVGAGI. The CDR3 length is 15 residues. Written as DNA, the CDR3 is TGTGCCAGCAGTATTAATCCCTCTGGGGCCAACGTCCTGACTTTC. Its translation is CASSINPSGANVLTF.

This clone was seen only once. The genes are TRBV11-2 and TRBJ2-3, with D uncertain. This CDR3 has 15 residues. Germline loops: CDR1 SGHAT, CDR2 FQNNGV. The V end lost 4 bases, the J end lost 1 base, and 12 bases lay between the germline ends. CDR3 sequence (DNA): TGTGCCAGCAGCTACTCCCGAAGCCGCACAGATACGCAGTATTTT. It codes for CASSYSRSRTDTQYF. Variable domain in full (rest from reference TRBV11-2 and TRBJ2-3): EAGVAQSPRYKIIEKRQSVAFWCNPISGHATLYWYQQILGQGPKLLIQFQNNGVVDDSQLPKDRFSAERLKGVDSTLKIQPAKLEDSAVYLCASSYSRSRTDTQYFGPGTRLTVL.

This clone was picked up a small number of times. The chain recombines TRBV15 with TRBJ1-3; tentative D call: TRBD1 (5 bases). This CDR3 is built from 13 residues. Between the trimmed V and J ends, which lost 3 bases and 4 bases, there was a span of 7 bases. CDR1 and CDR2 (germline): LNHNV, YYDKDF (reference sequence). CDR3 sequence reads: CATSRAGGNTIYF. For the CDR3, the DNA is TGTGCCACCAGCAGGGCAGGGGGAAACACCATATATTTT.

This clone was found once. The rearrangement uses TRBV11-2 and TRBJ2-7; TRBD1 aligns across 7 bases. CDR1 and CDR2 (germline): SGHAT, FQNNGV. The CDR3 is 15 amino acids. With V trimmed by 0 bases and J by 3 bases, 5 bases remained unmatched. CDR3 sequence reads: CASSLDPGQVYEQYV. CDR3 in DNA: TGTGCCAGCAGCTTAGATCCCGGACAGGTCTACGAGCAGTACGTC.

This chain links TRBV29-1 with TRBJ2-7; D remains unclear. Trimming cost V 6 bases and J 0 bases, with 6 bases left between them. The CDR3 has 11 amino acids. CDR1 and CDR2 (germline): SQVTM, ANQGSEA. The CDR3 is CSVRSSYEQYV. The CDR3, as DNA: TGCAGCGTCCGGTCCTCCTACGAGCAGTACGTC.